The T cell receptor (beta chain) under discussion was sequenced for a study of blood T cell repertoires in COVID-19. Produced via immunoSEQ multiplex PCR; TCRdb's table is partial and in-frame only. In the table there are 30,000 to 40,000 clones, roughly 92% of which are singletons. The CDR3 is made up of 14 amino acids. Trimming at V came to 7 bases and at J to 7 bases, leaving 9 bases not matched to a gene. CDR1 SNHLY and CDR2 FYNNEI come from the germline V gene. This clonotype originated in a man in his forties or fifties with active COVID-19. Sequencing input: peripheral blood. V gene TRBV2 combines with J gene TRBJ1-4; TRBD1 aligns across 7 bases. The CDR3 coding sequence is TGTGCCAGCAAGACAGGGACCAGCTCTGAAAAACTGTTTTTT. Encoded protein: CASKTGTSSEKLFF.